This TCR beta chain stems from a study of cytomegalovirus exposure and HLA in healthy donors. Use of 60 Vbeta and 13 Jbeta primers characterized the PCR. In the study's own analysis: It was a later analysis that counted about 80 million unique TCR beta chains, of which some 12 million were shared. Profiling relied on immunoSEQ multiplex PCR, and the TCRdb table lists in-frame clones only, not all of them. The V and J calls and clone size are taken from that table; D and trimming were inferred from the DNA. Seen here are around 220,000 clones, around 80% observed once, and the top ten hold around a sixth. The V and J ends lost 4 bases and 6 bases, in that order; junction bases with no gene match: 5. Germline values: CDR1 SGHDN, CDR2 FVKESK. The CDR3 is 13 residues long.

The sequencing sample was made of PBMCs. The chain joins TRBV14 to TRBJ2-7, with 8 bases lining up with TRBD1. The origin of this receptor is a man in his forties in good health and CMV-seronegative. The CDR3 bases are TGTGCCAGCAGCCTCTGGACAGGGACCGAGCAGTACTTC. This encodes CASSLWTGTEQYF. The variable domain in full, completed from reference TRBV14 and TRBJ2-7, reads EAGVTQFPSHSVIEKGQTVTLRCDPISGHDNLYWYRRVMGKEIKFLLHFVKESKQDESGMPNNRFLAERTGGTYSTLKVQPAELEDSGVYFCASSLWTGTEQYFGPGTRLTVT.